What follows are 23 T cell receptor beta chains derived from one specimen sequenced in a study of T-cell memory formation after mild COVID-19. Each CDR3 protein is one row after TCRdb ran MiXCR on the 5' RACE reads. The sample yields about 400,000 distinct CDR3 sequences, about a sixth seen once. Sequencing was carried out using PBMCs or a T cell subset sorted from them (not recorded which). All receptors come from a man younger than 30 who had mild COVID-19 (a few samples of this study predate the infection). Cell type and time point are not known.

The chain couples TRBV7-9 to TRBJ2-5; no firm D call. V lost 3 bases, J lost 1 base, and 9 bases lay in between. This CDR3 has 14 residues. Germline loops: CDR1 SEHNR, CDR2 FQNEAQ (reference sequence). Written as DNA, the CDR3 is TGTGCCAGCAGCTTTTCACGGATCCAAGAGACCCAGTACTTC. This sequence encodes CASSFSRIQETQYF.

This clonotype was counted a few times. The chain recombines TRBV4-3 with TRBJ1-2, with a possible D match to TRBD1 (5 bases). Germline CDR1 reads LGHNA; CDR2 reads YSLEER. V dropped 0 bases and J dropped 4 bases, with 9 bases sitting between them. The CDR3 has 14 residues. The CDR3, as DNA: TGCGCCAGCAGCCAAGATACAGGAGGCTATGGCTACACCTTC. This codes for CASSQDTGGYGYTF.

CDR3 protein: CACQRPWGDTQYF. CDR3 bases: TGTGCCTGCCAGCGGCCCTGGGGAGATACGCAGTATTTT. The J gene is TRBJ2-3, the V gene TRBV30; a possible D gene is TRBD2 (5 bases). Germline CDR1 reads GTSNPN; CDR2 reads SVGIG (reference sequence). V was clipped by 6 bases and J by 5 bases, with 15 bases between them. This CDR3 has 13 residues.

This clonotype was seen a few times. The chain employs TRBV6-1 and TRBJ1-5; D is possibly TRBD1 (6 bases). V lost 8 bases and J lost 2, with 16 bases in between. Germline CDR1 is MNHNS and CDR2 is SASEGT. This CDR3 is 15 amino acids long. The CDR3 nucleotides read TGTGCCAGCTCAATGAGACAGGATCGCAATCAGCCCCAGCATTTT. It is translated as CASSMRQDRNQPQHF.

V and J are TRBV27 and TRBJ2-7, with 9 bases lining up with TRBD2. This CDR3 has 15 amino acids. Germline CDR1 MNHEY, CDR2 SMNVEV (reference sequence). The junction had 8 bases not matched to a gene; V was cut back by 5 bases and J by 3 bases. The CDR3 sequence: CASSLSGGALYEQYF. The CDR3 DNA sequence: TGTGCCAGCAGTCTTAGCGGGGGTGCCCTCTACGAGCAGTACTTC.

This clonotype was picked up a small number of times. V is TRBV11-2 and J is TRBJ2-4, with D possibly TRBD2 on 6 matching bases. This CDR3 comprises 13 residues. V lost 4 bases, J lost 8 bases, and 12 bases lay in between. The germline V gene has CDR1 SGHAT and CDR2 FQNNGV. CDR3 in amino acids: CASSSLGGDIQYF. DNA for the CDR3: TGTGCCAGCAGCTCCTTGGGGGGAGACATTCAGTACTTC.

The chain recombines TRBV3-1 with TRBJ2-1, with 8 nucleotides matching TRBD1. Per the germline V gene, CDR1 is LGHDT and CDR2 is YNNKEL (reference sequence). CDR3 length: 17 residues. J lost 4 bases, V lost 4 bases, and 12 bases had no gene match. The CDR3 region is CASSPLPGTGGYNEQFF. CDR3 in DNA: TGTGCCAGCAGCCCTCTCCCTGGGACAGGAGGTTACAATGAGCAGTTCTTC.

The genes are TRBV28 and TRBJ2-5; D is possibly TRBD1 or TRBD2 (5 bases each). This CDR3 has 12 residues. CDR1 is MDHEN, CDR2 SYDVKM, per germline. V was clipped by 11 bases and J by 2 bases, with 12 bases between them. The CDR3 reads CAARGVQETQYF. CDR3 in DNA: TGTGCCGCCCGGGGCGTTCAAGAGACCCAGTACTTC.

The chain is built from TRBV6-2 or TRBV6-3 and TRBJ2-7; TRBD2 aligns across 11 bases. Germline CDR1 reads MNHEY; CDR2 reads SVGEGT. With V trimmed by 0 bases and J by 2 bases, 0 bases remained unmatched. This CDR3 has 15 residues. CDR3 sequence: CASSYSTSGAYEQYF. CDR3 nucleotide sequence: TGTGCCAGCAGTTACTCGACTAGCGGGGCCTACGAGCAGTACTTC.

V is TRBV4-2 and J is TRBJ1-2, with D perhaps matching TRBD1 (6 bases). Deletions cut 4 bases from V and 4 bases from J, with 13 bases between. CDR1 is LGHNA, CDR2 YNFKEQ, per germline. The CDR3 length is 14 residues. The DNA of the CDR3 is TGTGCCAGCAGCCCGCTCAGGGGAAGCTATGGCTACACCTTC. Encoded protein: CASSPLRGSYGYTF.

The table lists this clonotype with a few counts. CDR3 residues: CSAPAIARVTDTQYF. The CDR3 DNA reads TGCAGTGCCCCCGCGATAGCGCGAGTCACAGATACGCAGTATTTT. The V and J genes are TRBV20-1 and TRBJ2-3; perhaps TRBD2 as D (5 bases). Germline V gives CDR1 DFQATT, CDR2 SNEGSKA (reference sequence). Trimming cost V 6 bases and J 2 bases, with 18 bases left between them. The CDR3 is 15 residues long.

V usage is TRBV20-1 and J usage is TRBJ2-1; 10 positions agree with TRBD1. V shed 5 bases and J 8 bases; nucleotides not matched to a gene: 9. The CDR3 has 14 amino acids. Looked up from germline, CDR1 is DFQATT and CDR2 is SNEGSKA (reference sequence). The CDR3 loop reads CSASRQGATDEQFF. The CDR3 DNA reads as TGCAGTGCTTCAAGACAGGGGGCAACGGATGAGCAGTTCTTC.

This clonotype was detected ten times or more. V usage is TRBV3-1 and J usage is TRBJ2-6; D is unresolved. Trimming left V 8 bases short and J 0 bases short, with 2 bases between. Germline lookup yields CDR1 LGHDT and CDR2 YNNKEL (reference sequence). The CDR3 runs to 12 residues. The CDR3 sequence is CASLSGANVLTF. CDR3 nucleotide sequence: TGTGCCAGCCTCTCTGGGGCCAACGTCCTGACTTTC.

The chain combines TRBV24-1 with TRBJ2-2, with 7 bases fitting TRBD1. V shed 3 bases and J 4 bases; nucleotides not matched to a gene: 4. The CDR3 is 15 amino acids. Germline lookup yields CDR1 KGHDR and CDR2 SFDVKD. The CDR3 reads CATSDNTGATGELFF. For the CDR3, the DNA is TGTGCCACCAGTGATAACACAGGGGCCACCGGGGAGCTGTTTTTT.

CDR3 nucleotides: TGCAGTGCTGGGCGGCGGACTAGCGGACTCGGGGAGCTGTTTTTT. Translation: CSAGRRTSGLGELFF. The gene calls are TRBV20-1 and TRBJ2-2; 10 nucleotides align to TRBD2. The CDR3 spans 15 residues. Trimming at V came to 5 bases and at J to 7 bases, leaving 10 bases not matched to a gene. CDR1 and CDR2 from the germline V gene are DFQATT and SNEGSKA (reference sequence).

The chain is built from TRBV7-8 and TRBJ2-7, with 7 nucleotides matching TRBD2. CDR1 and CDR2 from the germline V gene are SGHVS and FQNEAQ. V dropped 3 bases and J dropped 3; count of bases not matched to a gene: 11. There are 16 residues in the CDR3. The CDR3 reads CASSLFGGDRSYEQYV. CDR3 DNA: TGTGCCAGCAGCTTGTTTGGGGGGGATCGGAGCTACGAGCAGTACGTC.

The V and J genes are TRBV4-1 and TRBJ2-1; D perhaps matches TRBD2 (6 bases). The CDR3 runs to 18 residues. Germline V gene lookup returns CDR1 MGHRA and CDR2 YSYEKL. The V end was cut by 0 bases, the J end by 0 bases, with 15 bases between. The CDR3 here is CASSQDAHFGGSYNEQFF. In nucleotides, the CDR3 is TGCGCCAGCAGCCAAGATGCGCACTTCGGGGGCTCCTACAATGAGCAGTTCTTC.

This clonotype showed up just a few times. V usage is TRBV5-1 and J usage is TRBJ1-2, with 10 bases aligning to TRBD1. The CDR3 is 15 residues long. J was trimmed by 7 bases and V by 4 bases; bases with no gene match: 10. CDR1 and CDR2 from the germline V gene are SGHRS and YFSETQ. The DNA for the CDR3 is TGCGCCAGCAGCCGTGGGACAGGGGATAGCTCTGGCTACACCTTC. Translation gives CASSRGTGDSSGYTF.

The chain carries TRBV2 and TRBJ2-3; 8 nucleotides match TRBD1. The CDR3 spans 13 residues. The germline gives CDR1 SNHLY, CDR2 FYNNEI. V was clipped by 9 bases and J by 2 bases; unmatched bases: 4. CDR3 DNA: TGTGCCAGTACCAGGGGGCTCACAGATACGCAGTATTTT. Its protein product is CASTRGLTDTQYF.

The chain links TRBV7-2 to TRBJ1-6, with D hard to call. The V end lost 1 base, the J end lost 8 bases, and 9 bases lay between the germline ends. Germline CDR1 is SGHTA and CDR2 is FQGNSA. The CDR3 totals 14 residues. Here the CDR3 reads CASSLDGNDSPLHF. The CDR3, as DNA: TGTGCCAGCAGCTTAGACGGTAATGATTCACCCCTCCACTTT.

This clonotype was picked up a small number of times. The chain carries TRBV25-1 and TRBJ2-7; 7 bases line up with TRBD1. There are 14 residues in the CDR3. Germline CDR1 MGHDK, CDR2 SYGVNS. The V segment lost 2 bases and the J segment 4 bases; nucleotides outside the gene matches: 5. Here the CDR3 reads CASSEAGRGYEQYF. As DNA, the CDR3 is TGTGCCAGCAGTGAAGCAGGCAGGGGGTACGAGCAGTACTTC.

The chain joins TRBV7-9 to TRBJ2-7; TRBD2 agrees at 7 bases. Germline trimming cut 8 bases from V and 3 bases from J; bases unmatched to any gene: 4. Per the germline V gene, CDR1 is SEHNR and CDR2 is FQNEAQ (reference sequence). The CDR3 spans 12 residues. CDR3 nucleotide sequence: TGTGCCAGCTCTGCGGGAGACTACGAGCAGTACGTC. It translates to CASSAGDYEQYV.

The table lists this clonotype with a few counts. This chain joins TRBV9 and TRBJ2-3; D unclear. The CDR3 is 16 amino acids. Trimming pared 1 base from V and 0 bases from J, leaving 12 bases between. The germline V gene has CDR1 SGDLS and CDR2 YYNGEE. CDR3 DNA sequence: TGTGCCAGCAGCGTAACCCCGGCCACCAGCACAGATACGCAGTATTTT. Translating gives CASSVTPATSTDTQYF.